The T cell receptor beta chain under discussion was sequenced for a study of T cells in Graves' hyperthyroidism and ophthalmopathy. Study conclusions and caveats: Most thyroid clonotypes that were expanded above 0.001 also turned up in blood.

Germline V gene data show CDR1 as SNHLY and CDR2 as FYNNEI. The CDR3 runs to 12 residues. This clonotype was counted at least ten times. Its specificity is unknown. One end of the junction does not line up with germline, which may come from a read error. What was amplified from RNA transcripts were TCR beta CDR3 regions. A first-round RT-PCR of the TCR CDR3 used the HTBI primer set. Each CDR3 protein gets one entry after TCRdb re-called the multiplex PCR reads with MiXCR. This table has over 250,000 distinct CDR3 sequences, around 25% appearing once. The receptor was derived from a middle-aged man with Graves' hyperthyroidism that later progressed to Graves' ophthalmopathy. This rearrangement joins TRBV2 to TRBJ1-2; D is undetermined. Sequencing used blood. The CDR3 DNA sequence: TGTGCCAGCGTGCGGGCTTCCTATGGCCACACCTTC. Protein product: CASVRASYGHTF. Full variable domain (missing parts from reference TRBV2 and TRBJ1-2): EPEVTQTPSHQVTQMGQEVILRCVPISNHLYFYWYRQILGQKVEFLVSFYNNEISEKSEIFDDQFSVERPDGSNFTLKIRSTKLEDSAMYFCASVRASYGHTFGSGTRLTVV.